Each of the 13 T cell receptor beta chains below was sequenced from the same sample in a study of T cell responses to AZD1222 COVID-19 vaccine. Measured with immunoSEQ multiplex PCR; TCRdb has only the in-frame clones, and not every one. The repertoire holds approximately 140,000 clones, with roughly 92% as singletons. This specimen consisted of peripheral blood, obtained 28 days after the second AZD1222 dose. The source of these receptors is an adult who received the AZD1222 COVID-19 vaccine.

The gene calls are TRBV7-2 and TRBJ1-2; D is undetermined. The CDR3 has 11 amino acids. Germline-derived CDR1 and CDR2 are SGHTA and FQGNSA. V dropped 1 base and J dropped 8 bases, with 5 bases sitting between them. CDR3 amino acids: CASSLVRGYTF. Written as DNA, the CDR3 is TGTGCCAGCAGCTTAGTTCGGGGCTACACCTTC.

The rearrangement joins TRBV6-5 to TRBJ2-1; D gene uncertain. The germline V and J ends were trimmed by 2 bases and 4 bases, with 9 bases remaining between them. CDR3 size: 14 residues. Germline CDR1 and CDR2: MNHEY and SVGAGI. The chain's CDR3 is CASSYRNEYNEQFF. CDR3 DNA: TGTGCCAGCAGTTACCGGAACGAATACAATGAGCAGTTCTTC.

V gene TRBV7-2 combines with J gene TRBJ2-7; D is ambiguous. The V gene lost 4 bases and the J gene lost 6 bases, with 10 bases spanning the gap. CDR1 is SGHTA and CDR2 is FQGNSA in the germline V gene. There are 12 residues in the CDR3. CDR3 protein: CASSSKGVEQYF. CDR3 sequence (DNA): TGTGCCAGCAGCTCCAAGGGTGTCGAGCAGTACTTC.

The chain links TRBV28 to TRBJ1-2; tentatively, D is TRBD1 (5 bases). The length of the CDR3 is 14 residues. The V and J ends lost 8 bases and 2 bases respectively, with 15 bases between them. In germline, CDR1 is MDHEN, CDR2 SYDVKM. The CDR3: CASQTGAGNYGYTF. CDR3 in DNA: TGTGCCAGCCAGACCGGGGCAGGGAACTATGGCTACACCTTC.

The CDR3 DNA reads as TGTGCCAGCAGCCCCCAGGGAAGAAACACCATATATTTT. Residues: CASSPQGRNTIYF. V and J are TRBV6-5 and TRBJ1-3; a weak D match, TRBD1 (5 bases). There are 13 residues in the CDR3. Trimming took 6 bases from V and 5 from J, leaving 11 bases between them. Germline CDR1 is MNHEY and CDR2 is SVGAGI.

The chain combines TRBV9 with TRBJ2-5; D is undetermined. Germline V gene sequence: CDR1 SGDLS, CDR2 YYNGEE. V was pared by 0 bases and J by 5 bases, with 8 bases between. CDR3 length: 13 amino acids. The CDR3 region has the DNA TGTGCCAGCAGCGTAGATTTCGGGGAGACCCAGTACTTC. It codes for CASSVDFGETQYF.

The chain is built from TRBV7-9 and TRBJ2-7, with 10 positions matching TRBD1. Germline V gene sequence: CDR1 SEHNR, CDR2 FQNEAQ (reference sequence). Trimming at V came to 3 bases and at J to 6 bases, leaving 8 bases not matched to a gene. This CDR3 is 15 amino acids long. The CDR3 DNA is TGTGCCAGCAGCTTTTTCGGGACAGGGGCCCCCGAGCAGTACTTC. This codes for CASSFFGTGAPEQYF. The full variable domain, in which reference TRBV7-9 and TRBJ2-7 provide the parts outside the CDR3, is DTGVSQNPRHKITKRGQNVTFRCDPISEHNRLYWYRQTLGQGPEFLTYFQNEAQLEKSRLLSDRFSAERPKGSFSTLEIQRTEQGDSAMYLCASSFFGTGAPEQYFGPGTRLTVT.

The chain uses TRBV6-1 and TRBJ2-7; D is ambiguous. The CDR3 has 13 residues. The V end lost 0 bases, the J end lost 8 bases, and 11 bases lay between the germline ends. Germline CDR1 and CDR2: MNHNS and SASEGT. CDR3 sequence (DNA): TGTGCCAGCAGTGAAGCTAGGTTACAACAGCAGTACTTC. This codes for CASSEARLQQQYF.

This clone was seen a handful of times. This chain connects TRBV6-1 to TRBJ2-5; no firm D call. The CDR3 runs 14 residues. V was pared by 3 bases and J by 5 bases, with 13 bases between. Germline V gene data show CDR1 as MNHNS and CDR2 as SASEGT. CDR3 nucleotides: TGTGCCAGCAGTGATAACTTCCCCAGGGAGACCCAGTACTTC. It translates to CASSDNFPRETQYF.

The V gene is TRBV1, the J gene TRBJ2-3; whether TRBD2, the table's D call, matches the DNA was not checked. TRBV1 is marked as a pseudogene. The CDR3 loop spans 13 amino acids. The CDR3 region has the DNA TGCACCAGCAGCCCCGAAGCTAGATTTAGTCGGTATTTT. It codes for CTSSPEARFSRYF.

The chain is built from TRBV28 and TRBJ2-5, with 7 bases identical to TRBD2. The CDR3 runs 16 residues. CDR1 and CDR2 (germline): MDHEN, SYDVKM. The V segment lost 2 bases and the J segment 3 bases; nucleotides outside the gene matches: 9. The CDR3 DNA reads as TGTGCCAGCAGTTTAACCGGAGCGGGGCTTAAAGAGACCCAGTACTTC. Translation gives CASSLTGAGLKETQYF.

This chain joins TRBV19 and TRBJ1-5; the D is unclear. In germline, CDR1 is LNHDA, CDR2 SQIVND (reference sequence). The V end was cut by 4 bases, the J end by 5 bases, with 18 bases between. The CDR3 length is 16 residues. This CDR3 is CASSNPPGFMDQPQHF. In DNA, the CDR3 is TGTGCCAGTAGTAACCCCCCGGGTTTCATGGATCAGCCCCAGCATTTT.

CDR3 sequence: CASSLAETSGDTDTQYF. DNA for the CDR3: TGTGCCAGCAGCTTAGCTGAGACTAGCGGCGACACAGATACGCAGTATTTT. The chain employs TRBV7-8 and TRBJ2-3; 9 nucleotides align to TRBD2. V lost 0 bases and J lost 2; bases outside the gene matches: 6. The CDR3 totals 17 residues. The V gene's germline CDR1 is SGHVS and CDR2 FQNEAQ. Full variable domain (missing parts from reference TRBV7-8 and TRBJ2-3): GAGVSQSPRYKVAKRGQDVALRCDPISGHVSLFWYQQALGQGPEFLTYFQNEAQLDKSGLPSDRFFAERPEGSVSTLKIQRTQQEDSAVYLCASSLAETSGDTDTQYFGPGTRLTVL.